This T cell receptor beta chain was identified in a study of blood T cell repertoires in COVID-19. Overall study: Samples came from the United States, Italy and Spain, spanning acute and convalescent COVID-19. T cells, B-cell-depleted T cells, or PBMCs supplied cDNA or gDNA.

Trimming stripped 2 bases from V and 4 bases from J, with 18 bases between. The CDR3 loop spans 17 amino acids. Germline assignment: CDR1 LGHNA and CDR2 YSLEER. Authors' analysis steps: Scientists estimated how many nucleated cells there were by amplifying reference gene primers. Repertoires were generated with immunoSEQ multiplex PCR, while TCRdb's copy carries only in-frame clones and drops some. D and trimming were read from the DNA, whereas the V and J calls and clone size are those reported in that table. This table has around 81,000 clones, 88% appearing once. This sequence was found in a man aged 65 to 85 with acute or convalescent COVID-19. The gene calls are TRBV4-3 and TRBJ2-1; the D gene is possibly TRBD2 (7 bases). Sequenced material: peripheral blood. The CDR3 sequence: CASSQMGGGGTYNEQFF. CDR3 sequence (DNA): TGCGCCAGCAGCCAAATGGGGGGCGGGGGAACTTACAATGAGCAGTTCTTC.